The rows below give T cell receptor beta chains drawn from one sample of a study of cytomegalovirus exposure and HLA in healthy donors. This table comes from immunoSEQ multiplex PCR, and its TCRdb copy is limited to in-frame clones, with some not included. The data contain under 150,000 clones, 75% to 80% of them singletons. The sample comprised PBMCs. Receptors originate from a man aged 40-49 years in good health and CMV-seropositive. CDR3s include the opening cysteine and the closing phenylalanine or tryptophan. Each record gives: V gene, J gene, clone size, D gene, CDR3 length, CDR3 DNA, CDR3 protein. The D gene is left open where the match is weak. Clone size is shown for a subset of rows, as once, few, many or a class of expanded clone.

>TRBV4-3|TRBJ1-2|few|TRBD1|16
TGCGCCAGCAGCCAAGATAGGGCAGGGGGCTACTATGGCTACACCTTC
CASSQDRAGGYYGYTF
>TRBV7-8|TRBJ2-1|once|TRBD2|19
TGTGCCAGCAGCTTAGGTAGCGGGAAGTTTCGTGGTCCTTACAATGAGCAGTTCTTC
CASSLGSGKFRGPYNEQFF
>TRBV18|TRBJ2-2|NA|NA|15
TGTGCCAGCTCACCCTTGGTCACAAACGCCGGGGAGCTGTTTTTT
CASSPLVTNAGELFF
>TRBV19|TRBJ1-4|NA|NA|15
TGTGCCAGTAGCCGGGATCGCGGGGCCGGTGAAAAACTGTTTTTT
CASSRDRGAGEKLFF
>TRBV9|TRBJ1-4|NA|NA|15
TGTGCCAGCAGCGTAGCGATGGGGGGAGGTGAAAAACTGTTTTTT
CASSVAMGGGEKLFF
>TRBV5-1|TRBJ2-7|few|TRBD1|15
TGCGCCAGCAGCTTAGAAAACAGGGGGCGCAACGAGCAGTACTTC
CASSLENRGRNEQYF
>TRBV30|TRBJ2-1|NA|TRBD2|15
TGTGCCTGGACCAGACTAGCGGGAGGGCCCGGTGAGCAGTTCTTC
CAWTRLAGGPGEQFF
>TRBV2|TRBJ1-1|NA|NA|13
TGTGCCAGCAGTGAACAGGGGAACACTGAAGCTTTCTTT
CASSEQGNTEAFF
>TRBV7-9|TRBJ1-2|NA|TRBD1|15
TGTGCCAGCAGCAGACTAACAGGGGTACCCTATGGCTACACCTTC
CASSRLTGVPYGYTF
>TRBV19|TRBJ1-1|NA|TRBD1|15
TGTGCCAGTAGTGCCTCTCAGGGGGCATACACTGAAGCTTTCTTT
CASSASQGAYTEAFF
>TRBV14|TRBJ1-1|NA|TRBD1|16
TGTGCCAGCAGCCTTATTTTCAGGGGGCTAACCACTGAAGCTTTCTTT
CASSLIFRGLTTEAFF
>TRBV5-4|TRBJ2-1|NA|NA|15
TGTGCCAGCAGCTTAAAGCCGGGACTCTGGAATGAGCAGTTCTTC
CASSLKPGLWNEQFF
>TRBV27|TRBJ2-3|NA|TRBD2|16
TGTGCCAGCAGTTTGGCGGGAGGGCCCTTATTGGATACGCAGTATTTT
CASSLAGGPLLDTQYF
>TRBV5-1|TRBJ2-1|few|NA|15
TGCGCCAGCAGCTTGGAGGTCCCAGGTGGGAATGAGCAGTTCTTC
CASSLEVPGGNEQFF
>TRBV27|TRBJ2-5|NA|TRBD2|15
TGTGCCAGTAAACCGGGAGGATTGTACCAAGAGACCCAGTACTTC
CASKPGGLYQETQYF
>TRBV28|TRBJ2-7|NA|TRBD1|14
TGTGCCAGCAGTTCAGGACAGGGGTCCGACGAGCAGTACTTC
CASSSGQGSDEQYF
>TRBV19|TRBJ1-5|NA|NA|13
TGTGCCTGCGCAACCCACAGGGATCAGCCCCAGCATTTT
CACATHRDQPQHF
>TRBV6-1|TRBJ2-3|NA|TRBD1|13
TGTGCCTCCCCTGGGGACGACAGGGTCCTTCAGTATTTT
CASPGDDRVLQYF
>TRBV4-2|TRBJ2-7|NA|NA|17
TGTGCCAGCAGCCAAGAGGAGAGCAAGCGGAGCTCCTACGAGCAGTACTTC
CASSQEESKRSSYEQYF
>TRBV28|TRBJ1-2|NA|NA|12
TGTGCCAGCAGTTTGGCCGCCTATGGCTACACCTTC
CASSLAAYGYTF
>TRBV10-3|TRBJ1-4|NA|TRBD1|14
TGTGCCATCAGGGACGGGACAGCTAATGAAAAACTGTTTTTT
CAIRDGTANEKLFF
>TRBV5-5|TRBJ1-2|NA|TRBD1|13
TGTGCCAGCAGCTTGACAGGGGCAGGTGGCTACACCTTC
CASSLTGAGGYTF
>TRBV27|TRBJ2-7|few|NA|14
TGTGCCAGCAGTTTACGGGGGGCCTCCTACGAGCAGTACTTC
CASSLRGASYEQYF
>TRBV28|TRBJ2-3|NA|TRBD2|22
TGTGCCAGCAGTTTAAGGGGACCTCCAGTTGCTAGCGGGAAATGGGTGGCCGATACGCAGTATTTT
CASSLRGPPVASGKWVADTQYF
>TRBV5-4|TRBJ2-2|few|TRBD1|15
TGTGCCAGCAGCCACGGACAGGGGAACACCGGGGAGCTGTTTTTT
CASSHGQGNTGELFF
>TRBV27|TRBJ1-5|NA|NA|15
TGTGCCAGCAGTTCCCCGGGGATGGGCAATCAGCCCCAGCATTTT
CASSSPGMGNQPQHF
>TRBV13|TRBJ2-1|NA|NA|15
TGTGCCAGCAGCTTAGAGACAAGCTCCTACAATGAGCAGTTCTTC
CASSLETSSYNEQFF
>TRBV14|TRBJ2-7|few|NA|15
TGTGCCAGCAGCCTTATGCTGACAGGTTACTACGAGCAGTACTTC
CASSLMLTGYYEQYF
>TRBV5-1|TRBJ2-1|NA|TRBD1|16
TGCGCCAGCAGCGCCCGGACAGGGACCGACTACAATGAGCAGTTCTTC
CASSARTGTDYNEQFF
>TRBV10-3|TRBJ2-7|few|TRBD2|16
TGTGCCATCAGTGCGACTCTAGCGGGAGTTTCCTACGAGCAGTACTTC
CAISATLAGVSYEQYF
>TRBV5-1|TRBJ2-7|NA|TRBD2|13
TGCGCCAGCAGCCCTCAGGGAGGGGAGGAGCAGTACTTC
CASSPQGGEEQYF
>TRBV27|TRBJ1-1|NA|NA|15
TGTGCCAGCAGTTTGCGGCAGGAGGAGAACACTGAAGCTTTCTTT
CASSLRQEENTEAFF
>TRBV11-3|TRBJ2-7|NA|NA|15
TGTGCCAGCAGCCGCGGCGGGCCCAGCTCCTACGAGCAGTACTTC
CASSRGGPSSYEQYF
>TRBV15|TRBJ2-3|NA|TRBD2|15
TGTGCCACCAGCAGAAATAGCGGGTGGCGAGATACGCAGTATTTT
CATSRNSGWRDTQYF
>TRBV7-3|TRBJ2-3|NA|TRBD1|17
TGTGCCAGCAGCCTAGGACAGGGCTGGGGAAAGACAGATACGCAGTATTTT
CASSLGQGWGKTDTQYF
>TRBV15|TRBJ1-5|NA|TRBD1|15
TGTGCCACCAGCAGACCCGACAGGGGCAATCAGCCCCAGCATTTT
CATSRPDRGNQPQHF
>TRBV6-5|TRBJ2-7|NA|TRBD2|14
TGTGCCAGCAGACAGACTAGCGGGGTCTACGAGCAGTACTTC
CASRQTSGVYEQYF
>TRBV28|TRBJ2-7|once|NA|12
TGTGCCAGCAGTCAGCCTGCGAGGGAGCAGTACTTC
CASSQPAREQYF
>TRBV5-6|TRBJ1-5|NA|NA|14
TGTGCCAGCAGCCACCAAGACAGAGTTCAGCCCCAGCATTTT
CASSHQDRVQPQHF
>TRBV30|TRBJ1-5|few|TRBD1|13
TGTGCCTGGACAGGGGGCGGCAATCAGCCCCAGCATTTT
CAWTGGGNQPQHF